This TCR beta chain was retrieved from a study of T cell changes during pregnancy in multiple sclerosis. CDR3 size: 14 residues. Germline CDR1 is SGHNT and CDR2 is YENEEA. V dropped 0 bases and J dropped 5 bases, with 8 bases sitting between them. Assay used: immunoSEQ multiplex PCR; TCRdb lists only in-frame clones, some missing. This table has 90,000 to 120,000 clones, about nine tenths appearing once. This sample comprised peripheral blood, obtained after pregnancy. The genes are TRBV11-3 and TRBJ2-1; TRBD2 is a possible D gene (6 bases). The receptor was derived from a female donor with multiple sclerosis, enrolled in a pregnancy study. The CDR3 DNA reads TGTGCCAGCAGCTTAGATCGCGGGGACAATGAGCAGTTCTTC. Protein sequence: CASSLDRGDNEQFF.